This TCR beta chain was observed in a study of OX40 agonist ivuxolimab in advanced cancers. Across the whole study: Recorded diagnoses for dose-escalation patients were hepatocellular carcinoma, melanoma, renal cell or head and neck cancer.

This CDR3 comprises 18 residues. The junction had 10 bases not matched to a gene; V was cut back by 1 base and J by 4 bases. Germline CDR1 reads MGHRA; CDR2 reads YSYEKL. Profiling relied on immunoSEQ multiplex PCR, and the TCRdb table lists in-frame clones only, not all of them. The sample holds over 55,000 clones, roughly 77% seen once. V is TRBV4-1 and J is TRBJ2-7, with 13 nucleotides matching TRBD2. This clonotype was sampled from an adult with an advanced solid tumor such as melanoma, head and neck, liver or kidney cancer. This specimen consisted of CD4+ or CD8+ T cells sorted from blood, obtained in a trial of the OX40 agonist ivuxolimab. Here the CDR3 DNA reads TGCGCCAGCAGCCAAGGGACTAGCGGGAGTGGACGAGATTACGAGCAGTACTTC. Its protein is CASSQGTSGSGRDYEQYF.